This T cell receptor beta chain is drawn from a study of cytomegalovirus exposure and HLA in healthy donors. Researchers ran the PCR with 60 Vbeta and 13 Jbeta primers. The method was immunoSEQ multiplex PCR; TCRdb's version includes in-frame clones alone and lacks a portion of them. The sample includes over 75,000 clones, about two thirds seen only once; the top ten take roughly 2%. General study findings and limits: Further analysis, carried out later, found HLA-associated TCR beta chains more clonally expanded than equally common other chains. As confirmed in vitro, three CMV-associated chains were specific for CMV antigens.

For this clone: The antigen is not known.

The CMV serostatus of this donor was not recorded. CDR1 is LGHNA, CDR2 YSLEER, per germline. J gave up 11 bases and V 0 bases, and 8 bases lay outside the gene matches. The CDR3 runs 14 residues. Sequencing was carried out using PBMCs. This clonotype was sampled from a human donor in good health. The chain links TRBV4-3 to TRBJ2-5; 8 nucleotides match TRBD1. CDR3 protein: CASSQDYLGQGQYF. The CDR3 coding sequence is TGCGCCAGCAGCCAAGATTACTTAGGACAGGGTCAGTACTTC.